The T cell receptor (beta chain) under discussion was sequenced for a study of blood T cell repertoires in COVID-19. Clones were sequenced by immunoSEQ multiplex PCR, and TCRdb holds only the in-frame ones, with some missing. The table shows about 200,000 clones, with approximately 80% occurring only once. V gave up 2 bases and J gave up 4 bases, with 9 bases separating them. Germline values: CDR1 GTSNPN, CDR2 SVGIG (reference sequence). The length of the CDR3 is 12 residues. This chain connects TRBV30 to TRBJ2-7; D is uncertain. The TCR sequence derives from a human donor in a cohort sampled during active COVID-19. What was sequenced was peripheral blood. The CDR3 reads CAWSPAGYEQYF. DNA of the CDR3: TGTGCCTGGAGTCCCGCCGGGTACGAGCAGTACTTC.